Sequencing of this T cell receptor (beta chain) was carried out in a study of glioma-infiltrating T cells after dendritic cell vaccination. For the study at large: Samples are from glioblastoma patients in Phase I and II dendritic cell vaccine trials. Study conclusions and caveats: No direct clonality-survival link was found; a diverse polyclonal response may matter. Patients with more pretreatment TILs had longer time to progression and survival.

Points on this clone: What it recognizes is unknown.

Measured with immunoSEQ multiplex PCR; TCRdb has only the in-frame clones, and not every one. The sample carries tens of thousands of clones, approximately 90% recorded once. The sequences come from blood, collected before dendritic cell vaccination. This sequence was found in a human donor with glioblastoma.

The CDR3 loop is CASSLATSGFSYEQYF. The CDR3 coding sequence is TGTGCCAGCAGCTTAGCCACTAGCGGGTTCTCCTACGAGCAGTACTTC. The chain is built from TRBV11-1 and TRBJ2-7, with 9 bases matching TRBD2. Germline V gene lookup returns CDR1 SGHAT and CDR2 FQDESV (reference sequence). The ends lost 0 bases at V and 0 bases at J; junction bases unmatched: 3. This CDR3 is 16 amino acids long.